A selection of T cell receptor beta chains follows, all from one sample in a study of CD8 T cells in ankylosing spondylitis. TCRdb re-analysed the 5' RACE reads in MiXCR, keeping a single row per CDR3 protein. Counted here are about 340,000 distinct CDR3 sequences, approximately 15% occurring once; the ten biggest clones make up around 1%. What was sequenced was blood, either unsorted or a sorted T cell fraction (not recorded which). All receptors come from a male donor with ankylosing spondylitis or in good health (not recorded which). The CDR3 runs from the conserved cysteine through the conserved F or W. Fields, in order: CDR3 protein, CDR3 DNA, V gene, clone size, J gene, D gene. D genes are given only for firm matches. Size values are once, few and many counts, or a class for expanded clones, and some rows have none.

cdr3_aa: CASPRGWDEQFF
cdr3_nt: TGTGCCAGCCCGAGGGGTTGGGATGAGCAGTTCTTC
v_call: TRBV18
clone_size: few
j_call: TRBJ2-1
d_call: NA

cdr3_aa: CSFRDRGDYGYTF
cdr3_nt: TGCAGCTTTAGGGACAGGGGAGACTATGGCTACACCTTC
v_call: TRBV29-1
clone_size: few
j_call: TRBJ1-2
d_call: TRBD1

cdr3_aa: CASSLNRNNEQFF
cdr3_nt: TGTGCCAGCAGCTTAAACAGGAACAATGAGCAGTTCTTC
v_call: TRBV7-2
clone_size: few
j_call: TRBJ2-1
d_call: NA

cdr3_aa: CASSLVSRQGGNTGELFF
cdr3_nt: TGTGCCAGCAGTTTAGTGAGCAGACAGGGCGGAAACACCGGGGAGCTGTTTTTT
v_call: TRBV12-3/TRBV12-4
clone_size: NA
j_call: TRBJ2-2
d_call: TRBD1

cdr3_aa: CSAAPRGADTDTQYF
cdr3_nt: TGCAGCGCTGCTCCACGGGGGGCAGACACAGATACGCAGTATTTT
v_call: TRBV29-1
clone_size: many
j_call: TRBJ2-3
d_call: NA

cdr3_aa: CASSLATTMNTEAFF
cdr3_nt: TGTGCCAGCAGCTTAGCCACAACCATGAACACTGAAGCTTTCTTT
v_call: TRBV7-2
clone_size: few
j_call: TRBJ1-1
d_call: NA

cdr3_aa: CASSPGTLAYNEQFF
cdr3_nt: TGTGCCAGCAGCCCCGGGACTCTCGCCTACAATGAGCAGTTCTTC
v_call: TRBV6-1
clone_size: many
j_call: TRBJ2-1
d_call: NA

cdr3_aa: CASSLDRKGGYTF
cdr3_nt: TGTGCCAGCAGCCTCGACAGGAAAGGCGGCTACACCTTC
v_call: TRBV12-3/TRBV12-4
clone_size: few
j_call: TRBJ1-2
d_call: NA

cdr3_aa: CSVEAVDTQYF
cdr3_nt: TGCAGCGTTGAGGCGGTAGATACGCAGTATTTT
v_call: TRBV29-1
clone_size: NA
j_call: TRBJ2-3
d_call: NA

cdr3_aa: CASNPTGGFSYNEQFF
cdr3_nt: TGTGCCAGCAACCCGACAGGGGGCTTCTCCTACAATGAGCAGTTCTTC
v_call: TRBV12-3/TRBV12-4
clone_size: NA
j_call: TRBJ2-1
d_call: TRBD1

cdr3_aa: CASSQGQGDFHEQYF
cdr3_nt: TGCGCCAGCAGCCAAGGCCAGGGGGATTTCCACGAGCAGTACTTC
v_call: TRBV4-1
clone_size: few
j_call: TRBJ2-7
d_call: TRBD1

cdr3_aa: CASSIVATEEAFF
cdr3_nt: TGTGCCAGTAGTATAGTGGCCACCGAAGAAGCTTTCTTT
v_call: TRBV19
clone_size: NA
j_call: TRBJ1-1
d_call: NA

cdr3_aa: CASSPDRVGLRMTEAFF
cdr3_nt: TGTGCCAGCAGCCCGGACAGGGTAGGCCTTAGAATGACTGAAGCTTTCTTT
v_call: TRBV12-3/TRBV12-4
clone_size: NA
j_call: TRBJ1-1
d_call: TRBD1

cdr3_aa: CASTIGAGGSPLHF
cdr3_nt: TGTGCCAGCACGATAGGGGCTGGAGGTTCACCCCTCCACTTT
v_call: TRBV6-1
clone_size: few
j_call: TRBJ1-6
d_call: NA

cdr3_aa: CASSFRERYNEQFF
cdr3_nt: TGTGCCAGCAGCTTCCGGGAGCGGTACAATGAGCAGTTCTTC
v_call: TRBV7-2
clone_size: NA
j_call: TRBJ2-1
d_call: NA

cdr3_aa: CAIRVDNYEQYF
cdr3_nt: TGTGCCATCCGTGTAGACAATTACGAGCAGTACTTC
v_call: TRBV10-3
clone_size: NA
j_call: TRBJ2-7
d_call: NA

cdr3_aa: CASSRPGLGWNEQFF
cdr3_nt: TGTGCCAGCAGCCGCCCGGGACTAGGGTGGAATGAGCAGTTCTTC
v_call: TRBV5-6
clone_size: NA
j_call: TRBJ2-1
d_call: TRBD2

cdr3_aa: CASSFKNSGANVLTF
cdr3_nt: TGCGCCAGCAGCTTCAAGAACTCTGGGGCCAACGTCCTGACTTTC
v_call: TRBV5-1
clone_size: few
j_call: TRBJ2-6
d_call: NA

cdr3_aa: CAISSGPGANVLTF
cdr3_nt: TGTGCCATCAGCTCAGGGCCTGGGGCCAACGTCCTGACTTTC
v_call: TRBV10-3
clone_size: NA
j_call: TRBJ2-6
d_call: NA

cdr3_aa: CSPRTPRGETQYF
cdr3_nt: TGCAGCCCGAGGACCCCTCGGGGGGAGACCCAGTACTTC
v_call: TRBV20-1
clone_size: few
j_call: TRBJ2-5
d_call: NA

cdr3_aa: CASSVGGARRRSTDTQYF
cdr3_nt: TGTGCCAGCAGCGTAGGGGGGGCTAGGAGGCGTAGCACAGATACGCAGTATTTT
v_call: TRBV9
clone_size: NA
j_call: TRBJ2-3
d_call: NA

cdr3_aa: CASSPGRGSGNTIYF
cdr3_nt: TGTGCCAGCTCACCAGGAAGAGGGTCTGGAAACACCATATATTTT
v_call: TRBV18
clone_size: many
j_call: TRBJ1-3
d_call: NA

cdr3_aa: CAWSTEGRGVETQYF
cdr3_nt: TGTGCCTGGAGTACGGAGGGACGGGGTGTAGAGACCCAGTACTTC
v_call: TRBV30
clone_size: many
j_call: TRBJ2-5
d_call: NA

cdr3_aa: CASKHRGENTEAFF
cdr3_nt: TGTGCCAGCAAACACAGGGGGGAGAACACTGAAGCTTTCTTT
v_call: TRBV6-1
clone_size: NA
j_call: TRBJ1-1
d_call: TRBD1

cdr3_aa: CASSRGGDRGRETQYF
cdr3_nt: TGTGCCAGCAGCAGAGGAGGGGACAGGGGCAGGGAGACCCAGTACTTC
v_call: TRBV7-8
clone_size: NA
j_call: TRBJ2-5
d_call: TRBD1

cdr3_aa: CASSLRGYNEQFF
cdr3_nt: TGTGCCAGCAGCTTACGGGGATACAATGAGCAGTTCTTC
v_call: TRBV7-2
clone_size: many
j_call: TRBJ2-1
d_call: NA

cdr3_aa: CASSRGGTNEKLFF
cdr3_nt: TGCGCCAGCAGCCGGGGGGGAACTAATGAAAAACTGTTTTTT
v_call: TRBV5-1
clone_size: many
j_call: TRBJ1-4
d_call: NA

cdr3_aa: CASKEGFSNQPQHF
cdr3_nt: TGTGCCAGCAAAGAGGGATTTAGCAATCAGCCCCAGCATTTT
v_call: TRBV6-1
clone_size: few
j_call: TRBJ1-5
d_call: NA

cdr3_aa: CASSKGIGTPSTDTQYF
cdr3_nt: TGTGCCAGCAGCAAAGGAATCGGGACGCCAAGCACAGATACGCAGTATTTT
v_call: TRBV25-1
clone_size: NA
j_call: TRBJ2-3
d_call: NA

cdr3_aa: CASSLDRVDGYTF
cdr3_nt: TGTGCCAGCAGCTTAGATAGGGTTGATGGCTACACCTTC
v_call: TRBV11-3
clone_size: few
j_call: TRBJ1-2
d_call: NA

cdr3_aa: CASSLEMGQPQHF
cdr3_nt: TGTGCCAGCAGTTTAGAGATGGGGCAGCCCCAGCATTTT
v_call: TRBV12-3/TRBV12-4
clone_size: few
j_call: TRBJ1-5
d_call: NA

cdr3_aa: CAISESRGAGSTYGYTF
cdr3_nt: TGTGCCATCAGTGAGTCGCGGGGGGCAGGTTCAACTTATGGCTACACCTTC
v_call: TRBV10-3
clone_size: many
j_call: TRBJ1-2
d_call: NA

cdr3_aa: CSASRGPNDEQFF
cdr3_nt: TGCAGCGCCTCTAGAGGGCCGAACGATGAGCAGTTCTTC
v_call: TRBV29-1
clone_size: many
j_call: TRBJ2-1
d_call: NA

cdr3_aa: CASSSSVEMITDTQYF
cdr3_nt: TGTGCCAGCAGCTCGAGTGTGGAAATGATCACAGATACGCAGTATTTT
v_call: TRBV9
clone_size: few
j_call: TRBJ2-3
d_call: NA

cdr3_aa: CASSLDVGNTIYF
cdr3_nt: TGCGCCAGCAGCTTGGACGTTGGAAACACCATATATTTT
v_call: TRBV5-1
clone_size: many
j_call: TRBJ1-3
d_call: NA

cdr3_aa: CASSHRTDSYEQYF
cdr3_nt: TGTGCCAGCAGTCATCGGACAGATTCCTACGAGCAGTACTTC
v_call: TRBV6-1
clone_size: NA
j_call: TRBJ2-7
d_call: NA

cdr3_aa: CASSLIGAPTDTQYF
cdr3_nt: TGTGCCAGCAGCTTAATCGGGGCCCCCACAGATACGCAGTATTTT
v_call: TRBV7-2
clone_size: NA
j_call: TRBJ2-3
d_call: NA

cdr3_aa: CASSPAGTGGAAFF
cdr3_nt: TGTGCCAGCAGCCCGGCCGGGACAGGGGGAGCGGCTTTCTTT
v_call: TRBV9
clone_size: few
j_call: TRBJ1-1
d_call: TRBD1

cdr3_aa: CASSMTSGSNEQFF
cdr3_nt: TGTGCCAGCAGTATGACTAGCGGGAGTAATGAGCAGTTCTTC
v_call: TRBV12-3/TRBV12-4
clone_size: NA
j_call: TRBJ2-1
d_call: TRBD2

cdr3_aa: CASTSGNGYTF
cdr3_nt: TGCGCCAGCACATCAGGGAATGGCTACACCTTC
v_call: TRBV5-1
clone_size: NA
j_call: TRBJ1-2
d_call: NA

cdr3_aa: CASSPGQGVDTQYF
cdr3_nt: TGCGCCAGCAGCCCGGGACAGGGCGTAGATACGCAGTATTTT
v_call: TRBV5-1
clone_size: NA
j_call: TRBJ2-3
d_call: TRBD1

cdr3_aa: CSGSRQGYTEAFF
cdr3_nt: TGCAGCGGATCCCGACAGGGTTACACTGAAGCTTTCTTT
v_call: TRBV29-1
clone_size: NA
j_call: TRBJ1-1
d_call: TRBD1

cdr3_aa: CSATLAGGNNEQFF
cdr3_nt: TGCAGTGCCACCCTAGCGGGAGGTAACAATGAGCAGTTCTTC
v_call: TRBV20-1
clone_size: NA
j_call: TRBJ2-1
d_call: TRBD2

cdr3_aa: CASSRVEGEGQETQYF
cdr3_nt: TGCGCCAGCAGTCGAGTGGAGGGGGAGGGGCAAGAGACCCAGTACTTC
v_call: TRBV4-1
clone_size: NA
j_call: TRBJ2-5
d_call: NA

cdr3_aa: CASSGTGGRDTQYF
cdr3_nt: TGTGCCAGCAGCGGGACAGGGGGCAGAGATACGCAGTATTTT
v_call: TRBV7-9
clone_size: NA
j_call: TRBJ2-3
d_call: TRBD1

cdr3_aa: CASSLSKGARKLFF
cdr3_nt: TGTGCCAGCAGCTTAAGCAAAGGAGCAAGGAAACTGTTTTTT
v_call: TRBV7-2
clone_size: once
j_call: TRBJ1-4
d_call: NA

cdr3_aa: CSASRGTSLGEQFF
cdr3_nt: TGCAGTGCTAGCCGAGGGACTAGTCTTGGTGAGCAGTTCTTC
v_call: TRBV20-1
clone_size: few
j_call: TRBJ2-1
d_call: TRBD2